This TCR beta chain comes out of a study of T cell repertoires in cytomegalovirus infection. The CDR3 sequence is 17 residues long. V dropped 1 base and J dropped 2 bases, with 18 bases sitting between them. CDR1 SGHTA and CDR2 FQGNSA come from the germline V gene. TCRdb re-called the reads with MiXCR, one entry per CDR3 protein. Seen here are roughly 990,000 distinct CDR3 sequences, around 32% observed once, and the top ten hold over 11%. In its sample, this clonotype was seen a few times. Its antigen is not identified. This sequence originates from a human donor in good health (CMV status not recorded). Some clones in this sample may be carry-over from other donors' samples. The input for sequencing was cultured CD8+ T cells from PBMCs, taken from culture after CMV antigen stimulation. The V call is TRBV7-2, the J call TRBJ2-7, with D hard to call. This CDR3 is CASSLGQDHYKAYEQYF. The CDR3, as DNA: TGTGCCAGCAGCTTAGGGCAGGACCACTATAAAGCCTACGAGCAGTACTTC.